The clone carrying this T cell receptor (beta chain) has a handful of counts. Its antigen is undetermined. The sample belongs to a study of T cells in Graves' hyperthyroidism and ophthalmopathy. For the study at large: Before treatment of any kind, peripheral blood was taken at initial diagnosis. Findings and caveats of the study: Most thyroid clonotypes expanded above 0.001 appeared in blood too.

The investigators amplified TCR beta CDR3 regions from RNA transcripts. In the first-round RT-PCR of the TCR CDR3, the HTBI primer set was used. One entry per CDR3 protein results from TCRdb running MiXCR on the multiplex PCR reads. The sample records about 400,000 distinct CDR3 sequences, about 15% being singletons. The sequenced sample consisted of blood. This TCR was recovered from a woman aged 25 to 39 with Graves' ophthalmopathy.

CDR3 sequence: CASTGGGEEQFF. CDR3 DNA: TGTGCCAGCACAGGGGGGGGAGAGGAGCAGTTCTTC. The J gene is TRBJ2-1, the V gene TRBV6-1, with D perhaps being TRBD1 or TRBD2 (7 bases each). The CDR3 consists of 12 residues. Trimming removed 7 bases from V and 10 bases from J, with 14 bases in between. The germline V gene encodes CDR1 MNHNS and CDR2 SASEGT.